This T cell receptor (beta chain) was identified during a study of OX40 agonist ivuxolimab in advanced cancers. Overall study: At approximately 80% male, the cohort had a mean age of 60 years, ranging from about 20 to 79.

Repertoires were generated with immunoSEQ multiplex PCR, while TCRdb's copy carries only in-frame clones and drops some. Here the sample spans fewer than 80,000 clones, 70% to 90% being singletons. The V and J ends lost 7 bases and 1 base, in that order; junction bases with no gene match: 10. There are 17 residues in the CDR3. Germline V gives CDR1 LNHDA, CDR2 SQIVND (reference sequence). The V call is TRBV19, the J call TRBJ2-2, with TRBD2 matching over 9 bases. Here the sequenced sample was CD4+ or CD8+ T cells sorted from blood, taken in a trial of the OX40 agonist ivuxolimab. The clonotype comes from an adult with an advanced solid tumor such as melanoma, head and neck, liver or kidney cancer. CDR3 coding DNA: TGTGCCAGTAATTTTGCGGGGGGGCCGAGGAACACCGGGGAGCTGTTTTTT. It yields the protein CASNFAGGPRNTGELFF.